This entry is about one TCR beta chain. Its antigen is currently unknown. The V and J ends lost 2 bases and 4 bases respectively, with 17 bases between them. The CDR3 totals 16 residues. Germline V lookup: CDR1 SNHLY, CDR2 FYNNEI. TCRB CDR3 was amplified from 2 ug genomic DNA or less. Repertoires were generated with immunoSEQ multiplex PCR, while TCRdb's copy carries only in-frame clones and drops some. Among approximately 90,000 clones listed, roughly four fifths were seen once. The source of the sample is a study of glioma-infiltrating T cells after dendritic cell vaccination. Overall study findings and caveats: Longer survival after dendritic cell vaccination followed higher pretreatment TIL content.

The time point denotes: after dendritic cell vaccination, including at tumor progression/relapse. The sample in question was blood, obtained after dendritic cell vaccination. This sequence originates from a human donor with glioblastoma. The gene calls are TRBV2 and TRBJ1-1; weak D call: TRBD1 (6 bases). The CDR3 sequence is CASSESAGAAFTEAFF. The CDR3 region has the DNA TGTGCCAGCAGTGAATCCGCAGGGGCCGCCTTCACTGAAGCTTTCTTT.